The rows below give T cell receptor beta chains drawn from one sample of a study of blood T cell repertoires in COVID-19. Sequencing used immunoSEQ multiplex PCR; TCRdb keeps in-frame clones, though not all of them. Of about 250,000 clones listed, 85% to 90% are singletons. Material for sequencing was peripheral blood. The receptor source for this set is an older man with acute or convalescent COVID-19. Each CDR3 is given with its conserved first and last residue. A D gene is named only where the DNA matches it firmly. Size is stated for part of the rows, as once, few or many counts, or as a class when the clone is expanded.

CDR3aa | CDR3nt | j_gene | v_gene | abundance | d_gene
CSVGDRGHEQYF | TGCAGCGTCGGGGACAGGGGCCACGAGCAGTACTTC | TRBJ2-7 | TRBV29-1 | NA | TRBD1
CASGGRAYGYTF | TGTGCCAGCGGCGGGAGGGCATATGGCTACACCTTC | TRBJ1-2 | TRBV6-6 | NA | NA
CATARTGSSYEQYF | TGTGCCACCGCACGGACAGGGAGCTCCTACGAGCAGTACTTC | TRBJ2-7 | TRBV15 | few | TRBD1
CASSSRGQGFYEQYF | TGTGCCAGCAGCTCACGGGGACAGGGGTTCTACGAGCAGTACTTC | TRBJ2-7 | TRBV5-6 | NA | TRBD1
CASSWMGWETQYF | TGTGCCAGCAGCTGGATGGGCTGGGAGACCCAGTACTTC | TRBJ2-5 | TRBV11-1 | NA | NA
CASSSPGDNQPQHF | TGTGCCAGCAGTTCCCCGGGGGACAATCAGCCCCAGCATTTT | TRBJ1-5 | TRBV6-5 | NA | NA
CASSHTVYEQYF | TGTGCCAGCAGCCACACTGTCTACGAGCAGTACTTC | TRBJ2-7 | TRBV14 | NA | NA
CASKRGQGREKLFF | TGTGCCAGTAAGAGGGGACAGGGTCGAGAAAAACTGTTTTTT | TRBJ1-4 | TRBV19 | NA | TRBD1
CASSLGASGGPFTGELFF | TGTGCCAGCAGCTTAGGCGCTAGCGGGGGCCCTTTCACCGGGGAGCTGTTTTTT | TRBJ2-2 | TRBV7-2 | NA | TRBD2
CASSLGGYEQYF | TGTGCCAGCAGCTTGGGCGGCTACGAGCAGTACTTC | TRBJ2-7 | TRBV5-8 | NA | NA
CASSPVGVSPLHF | TGTGCCAGCAGCCCAGTGGGCGTTTCACCCCTCCACTTT | TRBJ1-6 | TRBV7-9 | NA | NA
CASSLGTGGLHTDTQYF | TGTGCCAGCAGCTTAGGGACAGGGGGGCTCCACACAGATACGCAGTATTTT | TRBJ2-3 | TRBV5-4 | few | TRBD1
CASSYQRVGTEAFF | TGTGCCAGCAGTTATCAGAGGGTCGGCACTGAAGCTTTCTTT | TRBJ1-1 | TRBV6-2/TRBV6-3 | NA | NA
CASTSRDMNTEAFF | TGTGCCAGCACATCCAGGGATATGAACACTGAAGCTTTCTTT | TRBJ1-1 | TRBV19 | NA | NA
CASSPQLAGSSYEQYF | TGTGCCAGCTCACCACAACTAGCGGGAAGCTCCTACGAGCAGTACTTC | TRBJ2-7 | TRBV18 | NA | TRBD2
CASSLQGNEKLFF | TGTGCCAGCTCACTCCAGGGGAATGAAAAACTGTTTTTT | TRBJ1-4 | TRBV18 | NA | NA
CASSSGTGDNEQFF | TGCGCCAGCAGCTCCGGGACAGGGGACAATGAGCAGTTCTTC | TRBJ2-1 | TRBV5-1 | NA | TRBD1
CASSQGQGLYGYTF | TGTGCCAGCAGTCAGGGACAGGGCCTCTATGGCTACACCTTC | TRBJ1-2 | TRBV6-5 | NA | TRBD1
CASSQDLPEEGNTIYF | TGTGCCAGCAGCCAAGATTTGCCGGAGGAGGGAAACACCATATATTTT | TRBJ1-3 | TRBV14 | NA | NA
CASSLTPGSGANVLTF | TGTGCCAGCAGTTTAACTCCAGGGTCTGGGGCCAACGTCCTGACTTTC | TRBJ2-6 | TRBV27 | NA | NA
CASSNGTAYNEQFF | TGTGCCAGCAGCAACGGGACAGCCTACAATGAGCAGTTCTTC | TRBJ2-1 | TRBV5-5 | NA | TRBD1
CASSQGGSNQPQHF | TGTGCCAGCAGCCAGGGGGGGAGCAATCAGCCCCAGCATTTT | TRBJ1-5 | TRBV3-1/TRBV3-2 | NA | NA
CASSLGGFSGSSLETQYF | TGCGCCAGCAGCTTGGGGGGGTTCAGCGGGAGCTCTCTAGAGACCCAGTACTTC | TRBJ2-5 | TRBV5-1 | NA | TRBD2
CASSQAGRGDTIYF | TGCGCCAGCAGCCAAGCAGGGAGGGGCGACACCATATATTTT | TRBJ1-3 | TRBV4-3 | NA | NA